What follows are 28 T cell receptor beta chains derived from one specimen sequenced in a study of Ad26.COV2.S vaccination and SARS-CoV-2 variants (dated by TCRdb to the early 2020s). Taken with the paper, the label for treatment or condition translates to: approximately 18 received Ad26.COV2.S at low or high dose, single or two shots; five or six received placebo; per-sample allocation not given. For vaccine and placebo recipients, repertoires were sequenced using samples collected on day 63 after the first injection. Libraries were prepared through the immunoSEQ multiplex PCR assay. TCRdb carries this immuneACCESS record with in-frame sequences only. Its versions omit some clonotypes, under half of them owing to an unresolved V gene in the studies checked, with the rest unexplained. For this sample there are about 400,000 clones; 83% appear just once. Jointly, the top ten make up about 8% of the sample.

The sample in question was peripheral blood, obtained in a trial of Ad26.COV2.S vaccine versus placebo. These receptors were obtained from a person between 18 and 65 years old who received the Ad26.COV2.S COVID-19 vaccine or a placebo.

This chain uses TRBV29-1 with TRBJ1-2; D perhaps matches TRBD1 (5 bases). The V gene's germline CDR1 is SQVTM and CDR2 ANQGSEA. Trimming cost V 7 bases and J 0 bases, with 12 bases left between them. The CDR3 loop spans 13 amino acids. The CDR3 sequence is CSADSPSNYGYTF. The CDR3 nucleotides are TGCAGCGCCGACAGTCCTTCTAACTATGGCTACACCTTC.

The chain links TRBV12-5 to TRBJ1-5; D is ambiguous. Germline V CDR1 and CDR2: LGHNT, FRNRAP. The CDR3 is 16 residues long. The V end lost 5 bases, the J end lost 3 bases, and 17 bases lay between the germline ends. For the CDR3, the DNA is TGTGCTAGTGGTCCCCCCCTCCCCGGGATCAATCAGCCCCAGCATTTT. As protein: CASGPPLPGINQPQHF.

The chain joins TRBV4-3 to TRBJ1-3; D is uncertain. The CDR3 contains 15 residues. V was cut by 4 bases and J by 7 bases, with 17 bases left in between. Germline values: CDR1 LGHNA, CDR2 YSLEER. CDR3 nucleotides: TGCGCCAGCAGCCTTCAACCGGGCCCCGGGAACACCATATATTTT. This encodes CASSLQPGPGNTIYF.

Concerning this clone: Other nucleotide sequences in the sample specify the same CDR3. V usage is TRBV27 and J usage is TRBJ2-1, with D tentatively TRBD1 or TRBD2 (5 bases each). This CDR3 region has 13 residues. Germline V CDR1 and CDR2: MNHEY, SMNVEV (reference sequence). Trimming pared 6 bases from V and 2 bases from J, leaving 8 bases between. Here the CDR3 reads CASSGAAYNEQFF. The CDR3 DNA follows: TGTGCCAGCAGCGGGGCCGCCTACAATGAGCAGTTCTTC.

The chain links TRBV7-6 to TRBJ1-1; D not certain. This CDR3 comprises 13 residues. Germline V gene data show CDR1 as SGHVS and CDR2 as FNYEAQ. Trimming shortened V by 5 bases and J by 5 bases, and 12 bases separated the two germline ends. CDR3 bases: TGTGCCAGCAGCCTCCAATTGGGGACTGAAGCTTTCTTT. It yields the protein CASSLQLGTEAFF.

V usage is TRBV7-2 and J usage is TRBJ2-7; TRBD2 matches 7 bases. V lost 6 bases to trimming and J lost 4 bases; unmatched junction nucleotides: 12. Germline-derived CDR1 and CDR2 are SGHTA and FQGNSA. This CDR3 has 15 amino acids. This CDR3 reads CASSTKLWGLYEQYF. CDR3 nucleotides: TGTGCCAGCAGTACCAAGTTATGGGGACTATACGAGCAGTACTTC. Variable domain in full (rest from reference TRBV7-2 and TRBJ2-7): GAGVSQSPSNKVTEKGKDVELRCDPISGHTALYWYRQSLGQGLEFLIYFQGNSAPDKSGLPSDRFSAERTGGSVSTLTIQRTQQEDSAVYLCASSTKLWGLYEQYFGPGTRLTVT.

CDR3 sequence (DNA): TGTGCCAGCAGGGTCGGGCTCCCTATCGGGCAGTACTTC. It specifies CASRVGLPIGQYF. The chain links TRBV7-9 to TRBJ2-7; D is ambiguous. Germline CDR1 SEHNR, CDR2 FQNEAQ (reference sequence). Trimming took 6 bases from V and 9 from J, leaving 18 bases between them. The CDR3 totals 13 residues. The full variable domain, its missing parts supplied by reference TRBV7-9 and TRBJ2-7, is DTGVSQNPRHKITKRGQNVTFRCDPISEHNRLYWYRQTLGQGPEFLTYFQNEAQLEKSRLLSDRFSAERPKGSFSTLEIQRTEQGDSAMYLCASRVGLPIGQYFGPGTRLTVT.

V and J are TRBV4-1 and TRBJ2-5; 9 nucleotides agree with TRBD2. The CDR3 is 17 residues long. V shed 1 base and J 1 base; nucleotides not matched to a gene: 7. Germline assignment: CDR1 MGHRA and CDR2 YSYEKL. The CDR3 loop is CASSQAMGGGAQETQYF. The CDR3 region has the DNA TGCGCCAGCAGCCAAGCAATGGGCGGGGGGGCCCAAGAGACCCAGTACTTC.

The chain joins TRBV2 to TRBJ1-2; perhaps TRBD1 as D (5 bases). The CDR3 runs 14 residues. The germline gives CDR1 SNHLY, CDR2 FYNNEI. V was pared by 7 bases and J by 3 bases, with 15 bases between. This CDR3 is CASTIGAGYYGYTF. For the CDR3, the DNA is TGTGCCAGCACTATAGGGGCAGGCTACTATGGCTACACCTTC. The full variable domain, rest sourced from reference TRBV2 and TRBJ1-2, is EPEVTQTPSHQVTQMGQEVILRCVPISNHLYFYWYRQILGQKVEFLVSFYNNEISEKSEIFDDQFSVERPDGSNFTLKIRSTKLEDSAMYFCASTIGAGYYGYTFGSGTRLTVV.

V is TRBV3-1 (or the pseudogene TRBV3-2) and J is TRBJ2-5; unclear D gene. The ends were cut back, 1 base at V and 9 bases at J, with 9 bases in the middle. Germline V gene sequence: CDR1 LGHDT, CDR2 YNNKEL (reference sequence). The CDR3 is made up of 12 amino acids. CDR3 residues: CASSQAGAAQYF. CDR3 nucleotides: TGTGCCAGCAGCCAAGCGGGTGCGGCCCAGTACTTC.

On this clone itself: This specimen includes other DNA sequences encoding the same CDR3. This sequence joins TRBV12-3 or TRBV12-4 and TRBJ1-2; no clear D gene. The CDR3 contains 12 residues. Trimming removed 8 bases at V and 5 bases at J, with 12 bases between. CDR3 DNA sequence: TGTGCCAGCTCTTCCCGGGGTTATGGCTACACCTTC. It codes for CASSSRGYGYTF.

CDR3 DNA sequence: TGTGCCAGCAGCTTCCACGGGGGGCAGCCCCAGCATTTT. Translated: CASSFHGGQPQHF. The rearrangement joins TRBV12-3 or TRBV12-4 to TRBJ1-5, with D tentatively TRBD1 (5 bases). The germline V and J ends were trimmed by 6 bases and 7 bases, with 13 bases remaining between them. This CDR3 is 13 amino acids long.

The rearrangement joins TRBV11-2 to TRBJ1-2; 7 bases are a match to TRBD1. The CDR3 sequence is 15 residues long. The V gene's germline CDR1 is SGHAT and CDR2 FQNNGV. The J segment lost 4 bases and the V segment lost 0 bases, leaving 5 bases of the junction unmatched. The CDR3 spells CASSLDVGQFYGYTF. In DNA form, the CDR3 reads TGTGCCAGCAGCTTAGATGTGGGACAGTTCTATGGCTACACCTTC.

The chain combines TRBV4-1 with TRBJ1-2; no firm D call. The ends were cut back, 2 bases at V and 2 bases at J, with 12 bases in the middle. Germline assignment: CDR1 MGHRA and CDR2 YSYEKL. The length of the CDR3 is 15 residues. DNA of the CDR3: TGCGCCAGCAGCCAATCGGCAGGCCCCAACTATGGCTACACCTTC. It translates to CASSQSAGPNYGYTF.

In this sample, this clone turned up once. V gene TRBV7-2 combines with J gene TRBJ2-5; D possibly corresponds to TRBD2 (7 bases). CDR1 is SGHTA and CDR2 is FQGNSA in the germline V gene. V dropped 2 bases and J dropped 1 base, with 23 bases sitting between them. There are 19 residues in the CDR3. CDR3 sequence reads: CASSLYPLGRGQFQETQYF. CDR3 coding DNA: TGTGCCAGCAGCTTATACCCCCTAGGGCGGGGGCAGTTCCAAGAGACCCAGTACTTC.

The rearrangement joins TRBV9 to TRBJ2-2, with D unresolved. This CDR3 is built from 17 residues. V gave up 4 bases and J gave up 6 bases, with 22 bases separating them. Germline-derived CDR1 and CDR2 are SGDLS and YYNGEE. CDR3 region: CASSPHFRPSAPGELFF. The CDR3 nucleotides read TGTGCCAGCAGCCCCCATTTCAGGCCCTCGGCGCCCGGGGAGCTGTTTTTT. The full variable domain, its missing parts supplied by reference TRBV9 and TRBJ2-2, is DSGVTQTPKHLITATGQRVTLRCSPRSGDLSVYWYQQSLDQGLQFLIQYYNGEERAKGNILERFSAQQFPDLHSELNLSSLELGDSALYFCASSPHFRPSAPGELFFGEGSRLTVL.

With respect to this clone: Other DNA sequences within the sample encode an identical CDR3. J is TRBJ1-5 and V is TRBV18; TRBD1 matches 8 bases. The CDR3 totals 16 residues. Germline CDR1 KGHSH, CDR2 LQKENI. Losses at the gene ends were 3 bases for V and 1 base for J; bases not matched to a gene: 5. CDR3 sequence reads: CASSPQGAGSNQPQHF. Written as DNA, the CDR3 is TGTGCCAGCTCACCCCAGGGGGCCGGCAGCAATCAGCCCCAGCATTTT.

The chain recombines TRBV6-6 with TRBJ1-3, with a possible D match to TRBD1 (6 bases). The CDR3 has 15 residues. Germline V gene data show CDR1 as MNHNY and CDR2 as SVGAGI (reference sequence). Between the trimmed V and J ends, which lost 2 bases and 10 bases, there was a span of 18 bases. The CDR3 DNA sequence: TGTGCCAGCAGTTACGGGGGACAAGGGGGGCAAACCATATATTTT. It translates to CASSYGGQGGQTIYF.

This chain uses TRBV29-1 with TRBJ1-1; 8 bases map to TRBD1. Germline lookup yields CDR1 SQVTM and CDR2 ANQGSEA. The CDR3 spans 14 residues. V shed 4 bases and J 0 bases; nucleotides not matched to a gene: 4. CDR3 region: CSVGEDRVNTEAFF. The CDR3 DNA sequence: TGCAGCGTTGGGGAGGACAGGGTGAACACTGAAGCTTTCTTT.

Here the CDR3 reads CASSLAGTGRSPLHF. The CDR3 region has the DNA TGCGCCAGCAGCTTGGCTGGGACAGGGCGCTCACCCCTCCACTTT. The gene calls are TRBV5-1 and TRBJ1-6; 9 nucleotides agree with TRBD1. The ends lost 0 bases at V and 10 bases at J; junction bases unmatched: 5. The CDR3 totals 15 residues. Germline CDR1 SGHRS, CDR2 YFSETQ.

The rearrangement links TRBV30 to TRBJ2-7; D is perhaps TRBD2 (5 bases). The V gene's germline CDR1 is GTSNPN and CDR2 SVGIG (reference sequence). This CDR3 comprises 13 residues. Trimming took 0 bases from V and 2 from J, leaving 8 bases between them. In nucleotides, the CDR3 is TGTGCCTGGAGTGTTAAGACTACCTACGAGCAGTACTTC. As protein: CAWSVKTTYEQYF. The full variable domain, rest sourced from reference TRBV30 and TRBJ2-7, is SQTIHQWPATLVQPVGSPLSLECTVEGTSNPNLYWYRQAAGRGLQLLFYSVGIGQISSEVPQNLSASRPQDRQFILSSKKLLLSDSGFYLCAWSVKTTYEQYFGPGTRLTVT.

The CDR3 nucleotides read TGTGCCAGCAGCTCCTCCTGGATGGGCGAGCAGTACTTC. It codes for CASSSSWMGEQYF. The chain links TRBV11-3 to TRBJ2-7; D gene unclear. The CDR3 spans 13 residues. Trimming pared 4 bases from V and 6 bases from J, leaving 13 bases between. Germline-derived CDR1 and CDR2 are SGHNT and YENEEA.

The chain recombines TRBV18 with TRBJ1-4; D is perhaps TRBD1 (6 bases). The germline V gene encodes CDR1 KGHSH and CDR2 LQKENI. V was trimmed by 3 bases and J by 8 bases, leaving 13 bases between them. The CDR3 is 14 amino acids. In DNA, the CDR3 is TGTGCCAGCTCACCTTCACAGGGCATGGAAAAACTGTTTTTT. Its translation: CASSPSQGMEKLFF.

This chain connects TRBV7-3 to TRBJ2-7; D is ambiguous. This CDR3 has 13 amino acids. V lost 4 bases, J lost 7 bases, and 14 bases lay in between. Germline CDR1 is SGHTA and CDR2 is FQGTGA. CDR3 DNA sequence: TGTGCCAGCAGCTCCGACCTGGGCCGGGAGCAGTACTTC. As protein: CASSSDLGREQYF.

This rearrangement joins TRBV11-2 to TRBJ2-2; 15 bases are shared with TRBD2. The germline gives CDR1 SGHAT, CDR2 FQNNGV. This CDR3 region has 17 residues. V was clipped by 5 bases and J by 6 bases; unmatched bases: 7. This CDR3 reads CASSPGLAGGLAGELFF. DNA for the CDR3: TGTGCCAGCAGCCCCGGACTAGCGGGGGGGCTTGCCGGGGAGCTGTTTTTT.

This clone has a handful of counts. Additional DNA sequences in this sample encode the identical CDR3. This rearrangement joins TRBV7-2 to TRBJ1-6; weak D call: TRBD1 (5 bases). V was pared by 2 bases and J by 9 bases, with 8 bases between. Germline lookup yields CDR1 SGHTA and CDR2 FQGNSA. The CDR3 extends over 13 amino acids. CDR3: CASSLRRGSPLHF. CDR3 sequence (DNA): TGTGCCAGCAGCTTAAGGAGGGGTTCACCCCTCCACTTT.

This sequence joins TRBV18 and TRBJ2-7; D might be TRBD2 (5 bases). The germline V gene has CDR1 KGHSH and CDR2 LQKENI. Trimming stripped 3 bases from V and 5 bases from J, with 14 bases between. The CDR3 has 14 amino acids. The CDR3 region has the DNA TGTGCCAGCTCACCCGACGTTGGGAGCAACGAGCAGTACTTC. The encoded protein is CASSPDVGSNEQYF.

The V and J genes are TRBV9 and TRBJ2-2; D is undetermined. This CDR3 has 14 residues. Trimming took off 3 bases at V and 8 bases at J, with 14 bases between the two ends. Germline V CDR1 and CDR2: SGDLS, YYNGEE. The CDR3 nucleotides are TGTGCCAGCAGCGGACAAAGGTTCGGAGGGGAGCTGTTTTTT. Its protein is CASSGQRFGGELFF.